This is a list of T cell receptor beta chains from one sample in a study of cytomegalovirus exposure and HLA in healthy donors. Libraries were prepared by immunoSEQ multiplex PCR; TCRdb keeps only in-frame clonotypes and omits some of them. The sample has around 300,000 clones, under 80% seen once. Source material: PBMCs. These receptors were taken from a female donor in good health and CMV-seronegative. CDR3s include the opening cysteine and the closing phenylalanine or tryptophan. D genes are given only for firm matches. Clone size appears in some rows only: once, few, many, or a class for an expanded clone.

TRBD1	TRBJ2-1	few	TRBV6-1	CASDRASYNEQFF	TGTGCCAGCGACAGGGCTTCCTACAATGAGCAGTTCTTC
NA	TRBJ2-5	NA	TRBV14	CASSRGGLGETQYF	TGTGCCAGCAGCCGGGGCGGCCTGGGGGAGACCCAGTACTTC
TRBD1	TRBJ2-5	few	TRBV7-9	CASSLAKTGAQETQYF	TGTGCCAGCAGCTTAGCGAAGACAGGGGCCCAAGAGACCCAGTACTTC
TRBD1	TRBJ2-1	once	TRBV27	CATNRGLGEQFF	TGTGCCACCAACAGGGGGCTAGGTGAGCAGTTCTTC
TRBD2	TRBJ2-1	NA	TRBV27	CASSSPGLGLSEQFF	TGTGCCAGCAGTTCCCCGGGACTAGGATTAAGTGAGCAGTTCTTC
TRBD2	TRBJ2-3	NA	TRBV11-3	CASSLISGSATDTQYF	TGTGCCAGCAGCTTGATTAGCGGGAGTGCGACAGATACGCAGTATTTT
NA	TRBJ2-1	NA	TRBV28	CASRIPGWEQFF	TGTGCCAGCAGGATTCCGGGATGGGAGCAGTTCTTC
NA	TRBJ1-5	few	TRBV10-1	CASSESGGQPQHF	TGCGCCAGCAGTGAGTCGGGGGGGCAGCCCCAGCATTTT
TRBD1	TRBJ2-5	NA	TRBV7-2	CASSFQGASRETQYF	TGTGCCAGCAGCTTTCAGGGGGCGAGTCGGGAGACCCAGTACTTC
TRBD1	TRBJ1-1	NA	TRBV10-2	CASSESRTGGTEAFF	TGCGCCAGCAGTGAGTCGAGGACAGGCGGCACTGAAGCTTTCTTT
TRBD2	TRBJ2-7	NA	TRBV14	CASSQDRAGAYEQYF	TGTGCCAGCAGCCAAGATCGGGCGGGGGCCTACGAGCAGTACTTC
NA	TRBJ1-3	NA	TRBV7-9	CASSRLRAGNTIYF	TGTGCCAGCAGCCGCCTACGAGCCGGAAACACCATATATTTT